This T cell receptor beta chain was documented in a study of human T cells and chemical hapten exposure. Study as a whole: Diagnoses of alopecia areata, totalis or universalis occurred in mostly female patients.

The time point here: patch test 1, 2 weeks after DPC sensitization. Treatment defined: therapeutic diphenylcyclopropenone sensitization with weekly scalp DPC. The CDR3 totals 15 residues. The germline V and J ends were trimmed by 7 bases and 1 base, with 14 bases remaining between them. TCRdb re-called the RACE reads through MiXCR, storing one row per CDR3 protein. Here the sample spans 180,000 or so distinct CDR3 sequences, about 14% being singletons. The genes are TRBV12-3 or TRBV12-4 and TRBJ2-1; D might be TRBD2 (5 bases). The sequencing here drew on whole blood, taken in connection with sensitization to the hapten diphenylcyclopropenone (DPC). This TCR was recovered from a woman in her twenties or thirties with alopecia areata. Some clones in this sample may be carry-over from other donors' samples. This chain's CDR3 is CASTLGRASYNEQFF. In nucleotides, the CDR3 is TGTGCCAGCACTCTTGGGCGGGCGTCCTACAATGAGCAGTTCTTC.